These 31 T cell receptor beta chains share one sample of origin, sequenced in a study of blood T cell repertoires in COVID-19. Clones were read by immunoSEQ multiplex PCR, and TCRdb kept only the in-frame ones, dropping some. The sample lists approximately 260,000 clones, roughly 80% occurring once. Sample: PBMCs or T cells enriched from blood (not recorded which). All receptors derive from a man aged 25 to 40 with acute COVID-19.

This chain links TRBV27 with TRBJ2-3; 15 positions match TRBD2. Germline V CDR1 and CDR2: MNHEY, SMNVEV (reference sequence). The CDR3 consists of 19 residues. Trimming at V came to 6 bases and at J to 0 bases, leaving 10 bases not matched to a gene. This chain's CDR3 is CASSMRGLAGGISTDTQYF. DNA of the CDR3: TGTGCCAGCAGCATGAGGGGACTAGCGGGGGGCATCAGCACAGATACGCAGTATTTT.

The chain combines TRBV6-6 with TRBJ2-7; D is ambiguous. V dropped 6 bases and J dropped 2 bases, with 14 bases sitting between them. Germline assignment: CDR1 MNHNY and CDR2 SVGAGI (reference sequence). The CDR3 length is 14 residues. CDR3 nucleotides: TGTGCCAGCAGGTGGGTTAATCTAGCCTACGAGCAGTACGTC. As protein: CASRWVNLAYEQYV.

The chain has TRBV6-5 and TRBJ1-4, with 9 bases fitting TRBD1. Unmatched junction bases numbered 6, after V lost 6 bases and J lost 7 bases. Per germline, CDR1 MNHEY and CDR2 SVGAGI. The CDR3 is 14 residues long. The CDR3: CASSWDRAGEKLFF. CDR3 bases: TGTGCCAGCAGCTGGGACAGGGCGGGTGAAAAACTGTTTTTT.

This rearrangement joins TRBV5-1 to TRBJ2-5, with TRBD1 as a possible D gene (8 bases). V was trimmed by 4 bases and J by 7 bases, leaving 14 bases between them. From germline, CDR1 is SGHRS and CDR2 YFSETQ. The CDR3 has 13 amino acids. The CDR3 protein is CASSPNRGGTQYF. In DNA, the CDR3 is TGCGCCAGCAGCCCTAACAGGGGGGGGACCCAGTACTTC.

This sequence joins TRBV6-5 and TRBJ1-3; possibly TRBD1 for D (5 bases). Germline lookup yields CDR1 MNHEY and CDR2 SVGAGI. The CDR3 is 15 residues long. The ends were cut back, 7 bases at V and 2 bases at J, with 15 bases in the middle. The CDR3 here is CASTKAGGAGNTIYF. CDR3 in DNA: TGTGCCAGCACCAAAGCAGGAGGGGCTGGAAACACCATATATTTT.

The chain recombines TRBV5-1 with TRBJ1-4, with D possibly TRBD1 on 6 matching bases. Germline V gene lookup returns CDR1 SGHRS and CDR2 YFSETQ. V was trimmed by 4 bases and J by 4 bases, leaving 11 bases between them. The CDR3 extends over 14 amino acids. CDR3 region: CASSPTGLNEKLFF. CDR3 in DNA: TGCGCCAGCAGCCCGACAGGTCTTAATGAAAAACTGTTTTTT.

The V gene is TRBV5-6, the J gene TRBJ1-5; weak D call: TRBD1 (6 bases). This CDR3 contains 15 residues. Trimming removed 4 bases from V and 4 bases from J, with 15 bases in between. Per germline, CDR1 SGHDT and CDR2 YYEEEE. CDR3 DNA sequence: TGTGCCAGCAGCCGTAAAAACAGGGAAAATCAGCCCCAGCATTTT. Translating gives CASSRKNRENQPQHF.

The V gene is TRBV11-3, the J gene TRBJ1-2; possibly TRBD1 for D (5 bases). The CDR3 has 12 residues. The V gene's germline CDR1 is SGHNT and CDR2 YENEEA. V lost 10 bases and J 7 bases, leaving 16 bases between the germline ends. The CDR3 coding sequence is TGTGCCAAAAACCAGGCGGGGACTGGCTACACCTTC. Residues: CAKNQAGTGYTF.

This chain joins TRBV6-1 and TRBJ1-4; D may be TRBD1 (5 bases). The CDR3 has 15 amino acids. Trimming took 3 bases from V and 8 from J, leaving 16 bases between them. CDR1 is MNHNS and CDR2 is SASEGT in the germline V gene. CDR3 nucleotides: TGTGCCAGCAGTGAGCGCGTTTCGGGGGAAGAAAAACTGTTTTTT. The encoded protein is CASSERVSGEEKLFF.

V usage is TRBV7-2 and J usage is TRBJ2-5, with D unresolved. The CDR3 extends over 13 amino acids. Trimming took 6 bases from V and 4 from J, leaving 12 bases between them. The germline gives CDR1 SGHTA, CDR2 FQGNSA. CDR3 sequence (DNA): TGTGCCAGCAGGAAAGAAACGGGAGAGACCCAGTACTTC. It is translated as CASRKETGETQYF.

The CDR3 loop reads CASSFDSSGNTIYF. The CDR3 nucleotides are TGTGCCAGCAGCTTCGACAGCTCTGGAAACACCATATATTTT. The V and J genes are TRBV5-4 and TRBJ1-3; TRBD1 is a possible D gene (5 bases). The germline V gene encodes CDR1 SGHNT and CDR2 YYREEE (reference sequence). V was shortened by 2 bases and J by 0 bases, with 6 bases between the two germline ends. The CDR3 length is 14 residues.

V gene TRBV2 combines with J gene TRBJ1-5; TRBD1 aligns across 7 bases. There are 15 residues in the CDR3. Germline-derived CDR1 and CDR2 are SNHLY and FYNNEI. J was trimmed by 3 bases and V by 5 bases; bases with no gene match: 7. The CDR3 bases are TGTGCCAGCAGTTTACGGGACAGTATCAATCAGCCCCAGCATTTT. Amino acids: CASSLRDSINQPQHF.

The chain employs TRBV7-9 and TRBJ2-7; TRBD2 matches 7 bases. The CDR3 totals 12 residues. Germline values: CDR1 SEHNR, CDR2 FQNEAQ (reference sequence). The ends lost 5 bases at V and 6 bases at J; junction bases unmatched: 4. CDR3 coding DNA: TGTGCCAGCAGCCGAGCGGGGAGCGAGCAGTACGTC. This codes for CASSRAGSEQYV.

The chain has TRBV2 and TRBJ2-1; TRBD1 is a possible D gene (6 bases). Germline V CDR1 and CDR2: SNHLY, FYNNEI. This CDR3 region has 17 residues. The ends were cut back, 8 bases at V and 3 bases at J, with 23 bases in the middle. The CDR3 region is CASCRLPRDIVYNEQFF. DNA of the CDR3: TGTGCCAGCTGCCGGCTCCCCCGGGACATCGTCTACAATGAGCAGTTCTTC.

This rearrangement joins TRBV15 to TRBJ1-6; 7 bases agree with TRBD1. The germline CDR1 and CDR2 sequences are LNHNV and YYDKDF (reference sequence). CDR3 length: 15 amino acids. Trimming removed 4 bases from V and 7 bases from J; junction bases left unmatched: 7. The CDR3 region is CATSKGQVRNSPLHF. The CDR3 region has the DNA TGTGCCACCAGCAAAGGACAGGTCCGAAATTCACCCCTCCACTTT.

The V call is TRBV2, the J call TRBJ1-5; 8 bases are shared with TRBD1. CDR3 size: 15 residues. With V trimmed by 5 bases and J by 0 bases, 3 bases remained unmatched. Germline loops: CDR1 SNHLY, CDR2 FYNNEI. The CDR3 sequence: CASSRGQASNQPQHF. As DNA, the CDR3 is TGTGCCAGCAGTAGGGGACAGGCTAGCAATCAGCCCCAGCATTTT.

This clone was seen a few times. The V call is TRBV14, the J call TRBJ1-3; no clear D. V shed 6 bases and J shed 7 bases, with 7 bases lying between them. The CDR3 spans 11 residues. Germline assignment: CDR1 SGHDN and CDR2 FVKESK. The CDR3 sequence is CASSQLNTIYF. DNA for the CDR3: TGTGCCAGCAGTCAACTCAACACCATATATTTT.

CDR3 loop: CASSPPGGRSGELFF. CDR3 bases: TGTGCCAGCAGTCCCCCGGGGGGGAGATCCGGGGAGCTGTTTTTT. The chain combines TRBV2 with TRBJ2-2; 8 bases fit TRBD2. Per the germline V gene, CDR1 is SNHLY and CDR2 is FYNNEI. The ends lost 5 bases at V and 6 bases at J; junction bases unmatched: 8. CDR3 length equals 15 residues. Supplemented by reference TRBV2 and TRBJ2-2, the full variable domain reads EPEVTQTPSHQVTQMGQEVILRCVPISNHLYFYWYRQILGQKVEFLVSFYNNEISEKSEIFDDQFSVERPDGSNFTLKIRSTKLEDSAMYFCASSPPGGRSGELFFGEGSRLTVL.

This clone has just one count. This chain links TRBV15 with TRBJ1-3; no clear D. Per germline, CDR1 LNHNV and CDR2 YYDKDF (reference sequence). This CDR3 comprises 17 residues. Trimming removed 0 bases at V and 2 bases at J, with 14 bases between. The CDR3 DNA is TGTGCCACCAGCAGAGATCTTAGGCGGGGAGCTGGAAACACCATATATTTT. Amino acid sequence: CATSRDLRRGAGNTIYF.

This rearrangement joins TRBV5-6 to TRBJ1-6; no definite D call. Per the germline V gene, CDR1 is SGHDT and CDR2 is YYEEEE. This CDR3 contains 17 residues. Trimming removed 0 bases at V and 0 bases at J, with 10 bases between. CDR3 in DNA: TGTGCCAGCAGCTTGGGACGCGGGAGCTCCTATAATTCACCCCTCCACTTT. Residues: CASSLGRGSSYNSPLHF.

The chain is built from TRBV5-8 and TRBJ2-4; tentative D call: TRBD1 (6 bases). The CDR3 runs to 15 residues. CDR1 is SGHTS, CDR2 YDEGEE, per germline. Deletions cut 1 base from V and 0 bases from J, with 8 bases between. Written as DNA, the CDR3 is TGTGCCAGCAGCTTGCCAGGGGTAGCCAAAAACATTCAGTACTTC. This gives the protein CASSLPGVAKNIQYF.

The CDR3 DNA reads as TGTGCCAGCAGCGGGACATTTTTAAGGACCGGGGAGCTGTTTTTT. This sequence encodes CASSGTFLRTGELFF. This rearrangement joins TRBV25-1 to TRBJ2-2; possibly TRBD1 for D (6 bases). Germline V gene lookup returns CDR1 MGHDK and CDR2 SYGVNS. V was clipped by 6 bases and J by 5 bases, with 16 bases between them. The CDR3 covers 15 residues.

The gene calls are TRBV25-1 and TRBJ2-3, with D unresolved. The germline V gene encodes CDR1 MGHDK and CDR2 SYGVNS. V lost 2 bases, J lost 2 bases, and 11 bases lay in between. This CDR3 spans 15 amino acids. CDR3 sequence reads: CASSEMGSSTDTQYF. The CDR3 DNA reads TGTGCCAGCAGTGAAATGGGCAGCTCCACAGATACGCAGTATTTT.

The rearrangement links TRBV6-5 to TRBJ2-3; 9 bases are shared with TRBD1. With 4 bases clipped from V and 3 bases from J, the junction kept 5 bases outside the gene matches. This CDR3 is 15 amino acids long. CDR1 is MNHEY and CDR2 is SVGAGI in the germline V gene. This CDR3 reads CASSSGTGRTDTQYF. The DNA of the CDR3 is TGTGCCAGCAGTTCCGGGACAGGGAGAACAGATACGCAGTATTTT.

The chain combines TRBV12-5 with TRBJ2-1, with D tentatively TRBD1 (6 bases). The germline V and J ends were trimmed by 5 bases and 6 bases, with 11 bases remaining between them. Germline CDR1 is LGHNT and CDR2 is FRNRAP. The CDR3 spans 13 residues. The CDR3 region is CASGNTGLNEQFF. The CDR3 DNA is TGTGCTAGTGGTAACACAGGGCTCAATGAGCAGTTCTTC.

CDR3 sequence: CASSPTGGSGAQYF. CDR3 nucleotides: TGTGCCAGCAGTCCTACGGGGGGGTCGGGTGCCCAGTACTTC. This chain links TRBV2 with TRBJ2-5, with 8 nucleotides matching TRBD2. After removal of 5 bases from V and 9 bases from J, the junction contained 11 bases not matched to a gene. Germline V gene sequence: CDR1 SNHLY, CDR2 FYNNEI. CDR3 length equals 14 residues.

The V and J genes are TRBV12-3 or TRBV12-4 and TRBJ1-5; D gene uncertain. CDR3 size: 11 residues. The V gene lost 6 bases and the J gene lost 6 bases, with 6 bases spanning the gap. This chain's CDR3 is CASSSGQPQHF. The CDR3 nucleotides are TGTGCCAGCAGCTCGGGTCAGCCCCAGCATTTT.

The chain combines TRBV5-4 with TRBJ2-1, with 13 bases aligning to TRBD2. Germline-derived CDR1 and CDR2 are SGHNT and YYREEE (reference sequence). This CDR3 has 16 residues. V lost 3 bases, J lost 5 bases, and 5 bases stayed unmatched. The CDR3 reads CASSSWTSGSNNEQFF. DNA for the CDR3: TGTGCCAGCAGCTCTTGGACTAGCGGGAGTAACAATGAGCAGTTCTTC.

This rearrangement joins TRBV6-1 to TRBJ2-1, with TRBD1 as a possible D gene (5 bases). With 3 bases removed from V and 7 bases from J, the gap between germline ends came to 7 bases. The CDR3 is 12 amino acids. Per the germline V gene, CDR1 is MNHNS and CDR2 is SASEGT. CDR3 nucleotides: TGTGCCAGCAGTGACCCAGGGAATGAGCAGTTCTTC. It is translated as CASSDPGNEQFF.

The chain couples TRBV7-9 to TRBJ2-2, with D tentatively TRBD1 (6 bases). CDR1 and CDR2 (germline): SEHNR, FQNEAQ (reference sequence). The CDR3 extends over 14 amino acids. V dropped 2 bases and J dropped 5 bases, with 9 bases sitting between them. CDR3 residues: CASSLPQGTGELFF. CDR3 coding DNA: TGTGCCAGCAGCTTACCTCAGGGGACCGGGGAGCTGTTTTTT. The variable domain in full, completed from reference TRBV7-9 and TRBJ2-2, reads DTGVSQNPRHKITKRGQNVTFRCDPISEHNRLYWYRQTLGQGPEFLTYFQNEAQLEKSRLLSDRFSAERPKGSFSTLEIQRTEQGDSAMYLCASSLPQGTGELFFGEGSRLTVL.

The V gene is TRBV18, the J gene TRBJ2-7; 13 nucleotides agree with TRBD2. Losses at the gene ends were 3 bases for V and 4 bases for J; bases not matched to a gene: 9. Per the germline V gene, CDR1 is KGHSH and CDR2 is LQKENI. The CDR3 spans 17 residues. CDR3 sequence: CASSPTGLAGESYEQYV. DNA of the CDR3: TGTGCCAGCTCACCGACCGGACTAGCGGGAGAAAGTTACGAGCAGTACGTC.